This T cell receptor beta chain stems from a study of blood T cell repertoires in COVID-19. Study overall: The United States, Italy and Spain were the sources of the acute and convalescent COVID-19 samples. From T cells, B-cell-depleted T cells, or PBMCs came the material, which was cDNA or gDNA.

V shed 2 bases and J shed 7 bases, with 12 bases lying between them. Germline CDR1 reads MDHEN; CDR2 reads SYDVKM. The CDR3 totals 14 residues. In the source study's methods: Reference gene primer amplification yielded estimated nucleated cell counts. Only in-frame clones appear in the TCRdb table, and some are missing; sequencing was by immunoSEQ multiplex PCR. Clonal size and the V and J genes are those of that table, whereas D and trimming came from the DNA. The sample shows 140,000 to 150,000 clones, approximately 80% of them seen only once. The rearrangement links TRBV28 to TRBJ1-5; no firm D call. The material sequenced was peripheral blood. This clonotype was sampled from a woman between 50 and 59 years old with acute or convalescent COVID-19. CDR3 sequence reads: CASSLALVRQPQHF. The CDR3, as DNA: TGTGCCAGCAGTTTAGCTCTGGTGCGACAGCCCCAGCATTTT.